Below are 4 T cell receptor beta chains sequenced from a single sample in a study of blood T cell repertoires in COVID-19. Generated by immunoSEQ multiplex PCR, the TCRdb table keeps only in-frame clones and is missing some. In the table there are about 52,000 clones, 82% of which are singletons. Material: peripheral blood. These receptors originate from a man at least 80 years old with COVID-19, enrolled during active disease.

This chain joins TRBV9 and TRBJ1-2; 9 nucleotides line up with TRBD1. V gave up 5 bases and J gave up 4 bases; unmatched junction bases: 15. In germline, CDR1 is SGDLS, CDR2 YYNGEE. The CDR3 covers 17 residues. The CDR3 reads CASSPYDPDRGGYGYTF. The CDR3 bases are TGTGCCAGCAGTCCGTACGACCCGGACAGGGGTGGCTATGGCTACACCTTC.

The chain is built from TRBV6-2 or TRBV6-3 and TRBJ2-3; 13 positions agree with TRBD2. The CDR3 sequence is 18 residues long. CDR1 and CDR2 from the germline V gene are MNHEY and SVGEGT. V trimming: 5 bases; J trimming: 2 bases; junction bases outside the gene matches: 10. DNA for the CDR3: TGTGCCAGCAGTGACACACCGGGACTAGCGGGGTTCACAGATACGCAGTATTTT. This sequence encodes CASSDTPGLAGFTDTQYF.

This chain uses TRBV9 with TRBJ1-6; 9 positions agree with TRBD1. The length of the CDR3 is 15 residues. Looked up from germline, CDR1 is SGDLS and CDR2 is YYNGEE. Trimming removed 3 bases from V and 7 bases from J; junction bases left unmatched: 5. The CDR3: CASSAPGQGNSPLHF. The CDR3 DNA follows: TGTGCCAGCAGCGCCCCCGGACAGGGGAATTCACCCCTCCACTTT.

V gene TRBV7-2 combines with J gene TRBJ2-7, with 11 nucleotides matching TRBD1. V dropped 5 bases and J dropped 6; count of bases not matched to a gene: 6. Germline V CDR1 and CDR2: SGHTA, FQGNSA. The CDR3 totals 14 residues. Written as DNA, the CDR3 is TGTGCCAGCAGCCCGCACGGGACAGGGGGCGAGCAGTACTTC. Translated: CASSPHGTGGEQYF.